This TCR beta chain appears in the sequencing data of a study of T-cell memory formation after mild COVID-19. General study findings and limits: Contracting CD4+ clones were located mainly in CM and EM, and CD8+ clones in EMRA. Confirmation of SARS-CoV-2 specificity was lacking for second-wave clones peaking day 37.

The CDR3 runs 14 residues. Germline V gene lookup returns CDR1 SGHDN and CDR2 FVKESK. V dropped 4 bases and J dropped 8 bases, with 14 bases sitting between them. TCRdb re-analysed the 5' RACE reads in MiXCR, keeping a single row per CDR3 protein. The sample records about 440,000 distinct CDR3 sequences, around 19% being singletons. In this sample, this clonotype turned up many times. What it binds is not known. The source material was PBMCs or a T cell subset sorted from them (not recorded which). The sequence was collected from an adult woman who had mild COVID-19 (a few samples of this study predate the infection). Cell type and time point are not known. The chain carries TRBV14 and TRBJ1-4, with D maybe TRBD1 (6 bases). The CDR3 protein is CASSRGAQEEKLFF. The DNA of the CDR3 is TGTGCCAGCAGCCGGGGGGCCCAGGAGGAAAAACTGTTTTTT.